The clone carrying this T cell receptor (beta chain) was counted once. This specimen belongs to a study of T cells in tuberculosis. The assay was immunoSEQ multiplex PCR, and TCRdb's table has in-frame clones only and misses some. The top ten clones hold 6% to 8% of a sample with some 30,000 clones, under 95% of them seen once. On average roughly 90,000 T cells per donor were immunosequenced. The sample consisted of PBMCs. The receptor comes from a donor aged 10 to 29 with latent tuberculosis or without tuberculosis infection. Some clones in this sample may be carry-over from other donors' samples.

The CDR3, as DNA: TGTGCCAGCAGCTCCTCGGGAGGTAATCAGCCCCAGCATTTT. This sequence encodes CASSSSGGNQPQHF. This chain links TRBV11-2 with TRBJ1-5; D remains ambiguous. Germline lookup yields CDR1 SGHAT and CDR2 FQNNGV. The CDR3 spans 14 residues. Trimming pared 4 bases from V and 4 bases from J, leaving 11 bases between.